This passage covers 20 T cell receptor beta chains from one sample sequenced in a study of shared clonotypes between healthy human individuals. The table came from immunoSEQ multiplex PCR; TCRdb's copy has only in-frame clones and leaves some out. The data hold 1.6 million or so clones, with more than 95% observed a single time. The sample comprised naive CD4+ T cells sorted from blood. Regarding subset: CD45RA+ positively selected. The source of these receptors is a man aged 25 to 40 in good health.

The chain has TRBV2 and TRBJ2-2, with TRBD1 identical over 11 bases. From germline, CDR1 is SNHLY and CDR2 FYNNEI. V gave up 5 bases and J gave up 3 bases; unmatched junction bases: 5. The CDR3 spans 16 residues. The CDR3 sequence: CASSSDRGLYTGELFF. CDR3 in DNA: TGTGCCAGCAGTTCGGACAGGGGGCTATACACCGGGGAGCTGTTTTTT.

The gene calls are TRBV10-3 and TRBJ2-1, with 14 nucleotides matching TRBD2. There are 16 residues in the CDR3. Losses at the gene ends were 6 bases for V and 9 bases for J; bases not matched to a gene: 10. Germline V CDR1 and CDR2: ENHRY, SYGVKD. CDR3 in DNA: TGTGCCATCAGAGCATCCGGGACTAGCGGGAGTTCTGAGCAGTTCTTC. Amino acids: CAIRASGTSGSSEQFF.

With regard to this clone: Other nucleotide sequences from this sample produce the same CDR3. V usage is TRBV6-6 and J usage is TRBJ2-7, with D tentatively TRBD2 (5 bases). V was clipped by 6 bases and J by 4 bases, with 10 bases between them. The CDR3 loop spans 12 amino acids. The germline gives CDR1 MNHNY, CDR2 SVGAGI (reference sequence). This chain's CDR3 is CASSPPGYEQYF. The DNA for the CDR3 is TGTGCCAGCAGCCCCCCGGGATACGAGCAGTACTTC.

The J gene is TRBJ2-5, the V gene TRBV2, with D hard to call. The CDR3 runs to 16 residues. Trimming took 0 bases from V and 5 from J, leaving 16 bases between them. The germline V gene encodes CDR1 SNHLY and CDR2 FYNNEI. CDR3 protein: CASSEALSGRGETQYF. CDR3 bases: TGTGCCAGCAGTGAAGCGCTGTCAGGACGTGGTGAGACCCAGTACTTC. Together with reference TRBV2 and TRBJ2-5, the CDR3 gives the full variable domain: EPEVTQTPSHQVTQMGQEVILRCVPISNHLYFYWYRQILGQKVEFLVSFYNNEISEKSEIFDDQFSVERPDGSNFTLKIRSTKLEDSAMYFCASSEALSGRGETQYFGPGTRLLVL.

This sequence joins TRBV18 and TRBJ1-2; D is possibly TRBD1 (5 bases). This CDR3 comprises 14 residues. Germline V gives CDR1 KGHSH, CDR2 LQKENI. Trimming left V 0 bases short and J 1 base short, with 6 bases between. The CDR3 bases are TGTGCCAGCTCACCACCGGGGCGTAACTATGGCTACACCTTC. Its protein is CASSPPGRNYGYTF.

This clone was recorded a few times. The V gene is TRBV18, the J gene TRBJ2-6, with D tentatively TRBD2 (6 bases). The CDR3 loop spans 16 amino acids. Germline CDR1 reads KGHSH; CDR2 reads LQKENI. V gave up 6 bases and J gave up 3 bases, with 15 bases separating them. The CDR3 loop reads CASSTGQGLGANVLTF. The DNA for the CDR3 is TGTGCCAGCTCCACGGGGCAGGGACTTGGGGCCAACGTCCTGACTTTC.

The chain uses TRBV9 and TRBJ2-7; unclear D gene. Between the trimmed V and J ends, which lost 4 bases and 0 bases, there was a span of 11 bases. From germline, CDR1 is SGDLS and CDR2 YYNGEE. The CDR3 covers 14 residues. The CDR3 here is CASSPRYTSYEQYF. The DNA for the CDR3 is TGTGCCAGCAGCCCCCGGTATACCTCCTACGAGCAGTACTTC.

The chain employs TRBV5-4 and TRBJ2-7; 7 bases are shared with TRBD2. The V gene end was trimmed by 4 bases and the J gene end by 0 bases; junction bases not matched to a gene: 13. This CDR3 is built from 17 residues. Germline values: CDR1 SGHNT, CDR2 YYREEE (reference sequence). The CDR3 spells CASSPYSRRETSYEQYF. The CDR3 DNA reads as TGTGCCAGCAGCCCCTATTCGAGGCGGGAGACCTCCTACGAGCAGTACTTC. The variable domain in full, completed from reference TRBV5-4 and TRBJ2-7, reads ETGVTQSPTHLIKTRGQQVTLRCSSQSGHNTVSWYQQALGQGPQFIFQYYREEENGRGNFPPRFSGLQFPNYSSELNVNALELDDSALYLCASSPYSRRETSYEQYFGPGTRLTVT.

The chain joins TRBV7-9 to TRBJ2-5; 9 nucleotides match TRBD2. J was trimmed by 2 bases and V by 2 bases; bases with no gene match: 12. Germline V gene sequence: CDR1 SEHNR, CDR2 FQNEAQ (reference sequence). The CDR3 loop spans 18 amino acids. CDR3 in amino acids: CASSLRVRLAEGQETQYF. CDR3 nucleotide sequence: TGTGCCAGCAGCTTACGCGTGAGACTAGCGGAGGGGCAAGAGACCCAGTACTTC.

The J gene is TRBJ1-1, the V gene TRBV5-1, with D tentatively TRBD1 (5 bases). CDR1 is SGHRS, CDR2 YFSETQ, per germline. This CDR3 is 15 amino acids long. The V and J ends lost 2 bases and 0 bases respectively, with 11 bases between them. The chain's CDR3 is CASSLQRGMNTEAFF. The CDR3 DNA reads TGCGCCAGCAGCTTACAGAGGGGTATGAACACTGAAGCTTTCTTT. Variable domain in full (rest from reference TRBV5-1 and TRBJ1-1): KAGVTQTPRYLIKTRGQQVTLSCSPISGHRSVSWYQQTPGQGLQFLFEYFSETQRNKGNFPGRFSGRQFSNSRSEMNVSTLELGDSALYLCASSLQRGMNTEAFFGQGTRLTVV.

The chain has TRBV10-3 and TRBJ2-1; 7 nucleotides match TRBD1. Per the germline V gene, CDR1 is ENHRY and CDR2 is SYGVKD. The CDR3 is made up of 13 amino acids. V lost 6 bases to trimming and J lost 8 bases; unmatched junction nucleotides: 7. The CDR3: CAISPDRVDEQFF. DNA for the CDR3: TGTGCCATCAGCCCCGACAGGGTCGATGAGCAGTTCTTC.

The rearrangement links TRBV10-3 to TRBJ2-2; the match to TRBD2 covers 15 bases. Looked up from germline, CDR1 is ENHRY and CDR2 is SYGVKD. V was clipped by 6 bases and J by 5 bases; unmatched bases: 7. The CDR3 covers 17 residues. CDR3 sequence: CAIRIGLAGGPTGELFF. CDR3 DNA sequence: TGTGCCATCAGAATCGGACTAGCGGGAGGGCCGACCGGGGAGCTGTTTTTT.

The chain joins TRBV2 to TRBJ1-5; TRBD1 might be the D (6 bases). V gave up 4 bases and J gave up 6 bases, with 10 bases separating them. In germline, CDR1 is SNHLY, CDR2 FYNNEI. CDR3 length: 13 residues. CDR3 DNA: TGTGCCAGCAGTGGAGGGGGAACTCAGCCCCAGCATTTT. Translating gives CASSGGGTQPQHF.

V and J are TRBV6-6 and TRBJ1-1; D is possibly TRBD1 (6 bases). In germline, CDR1 is MNHNY, CDR2 SVGAGI (reference sequence). V lost 6 bases and J lost 11, with 16 bases in between. This CDR3 is 12 amino acids long. The CDR3: CASSPGRGGAFF. The CDR3 bases are TGTGCCAGCAGCCCCGGCAGGGGCGGCGCTTTCTTT.

The rearrangement links TRBV7-2 to TRBJ2-3, with a possible D match to TRBD2 (6 bases). The CDR3 contains 18 residues. Germline V lookup: CDR1 SGHTA, CDR2 FQGNSA. V dropped 5 bases and J dropped 0 bases, with 21 bases sitting between them. The chain's CDR3 is CASSLKGIGGISTDTQYF. The CDR3 nucleotides read TGTGCCAGCAGCCTTAAAGGGATAGGCGGGATTAGCACAGATACGCAGTATTTT. Variable domain in full (rest from reference TRBV7-2 and TRBJ2-3): GAGVSQSPSNKVTEKGKDVELRCDPISGHTALYWYRQSLGQGLEFLIYFQGNSAPDKSGLPSDRFSAERTGGSVSTLTIQRTQQEDSAVYLCASSLKGIGGISTDTQYFGPGTRLTVL.

This chain connects TRBV4-3 to TRBJ2-5; 15 positions agree with TRBD2. The CDR3 consists of 16 residues. V shed 5 bases and J 5 bases; nucleotides not matched to a gene: 6. CDR1 LGHNA and CDR2 YSLEER come from the germline V gene. The CDR3 bases are TGCGCCAGCAGCACGGGACTAGCGGGAGGTTGGGAGACCCAGTACTTC. Translation gives CASSTGLAGGWETQYF.

DNA for the CDR3: TGTGCCAGCAGCACGCCCGGGACAGGGGGCCGCTACGAGCAGTACTTC. This codes for CASSTPGTGGRYEQYF. The J gene is TRBJ2-7, the V gene TRBV7-8; 12 positions match TRBD1. CDR1 and CDR2 (germline): SGHVS, FQNEAQ. This CDR3 comprises 16 residues. V lost 5 bases and J lost 3; bases outside the gene matches: 8.

With respect to this clone: The identical CDR3 is also encoded by other nucleotide sequences in the sample. V and J are TRBV5-1 and TRBJ2-3; 9 nucleotides match TRBD2. Per the germline V gene, CDR1 is SGHRS and CDR2 is YFSETQ. This CDR3 comprises 14 residues. V lost 5 bases to trimming and J lost 1 base; unmatched junction nucleotides: 2. CDR3: CASSLAGGTDTQYF. The CDR3 DNA reads as TGCGCCAGCAGTTTAGCGGGAGGCACAGATACGCAGTATTTT. The full variable domain, its missing parts supplied by reference TRBV5-1 and TRBJ2-3, is KAGVTQTPRYLIKTRGQQVTLSCSPISGHRSVSWYQQTPGQGLQFLFEYFSETQRNKGNFPGRFSGRQFSNSRSEMNVSTLELGDSALYLCASSLAGGTDTQYFGPGTRLTVL.

For this clone: One end of the junction is discordant with germline, which a read error may explain. The J gene is TRBJ2-5, the V gene TRBV2; no reliable D call. Per the germline V gene, CDR1 is SNHLY and CDR2 is FYNNEI. The CDR3 spans 10 residues. For the CDR3, the DNA is TGTGCCAGCAGTGACGCCCTCACGGACTTC. This translates into CASSDALTDF.

The chain recombines TRBV28 with TRBJ2-1; no definite D call. CDR1 and CDR2 from the germline V gene are MDHEN and SYDVKM. The CDR3 covers 14 residues. Trimming shortened V by 6 bases and J by 4 bases, and 13 bases separated the two germline ends. The CDR3 spells CASSLQGLYNEQFF. The CDR3 DNA sequence: TGTGCCAGCAGCCTTCAAGGCCTGTACAATGAGCAGTTCTTC.